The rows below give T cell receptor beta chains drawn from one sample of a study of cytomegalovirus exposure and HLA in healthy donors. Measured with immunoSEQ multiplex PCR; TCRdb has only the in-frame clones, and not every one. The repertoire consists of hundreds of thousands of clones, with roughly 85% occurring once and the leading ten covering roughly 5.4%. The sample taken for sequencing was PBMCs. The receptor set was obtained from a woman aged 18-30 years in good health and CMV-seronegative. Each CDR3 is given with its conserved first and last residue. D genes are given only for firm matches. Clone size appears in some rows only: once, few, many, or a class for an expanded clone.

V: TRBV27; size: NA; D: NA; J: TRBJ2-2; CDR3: CASSLRWGVGELFF; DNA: TGTGCCAGCAGTTTACGGTGGGGGGTTGGGGAGCTGTTTTTT
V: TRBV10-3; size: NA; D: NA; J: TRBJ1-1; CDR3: CAISAMGLIEQGRLMTEAFF; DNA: TGTGCCATCAGTGCTATGGGTTTAATTGAGCAGGGGAGACTTATGACTGAAGCTTTCTTT
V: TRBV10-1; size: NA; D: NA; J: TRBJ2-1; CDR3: CASSERGKGKQFF; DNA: TGCGCCAGCAGTGAAAGAGGGAAAGGAAAGCAGTTCTTC
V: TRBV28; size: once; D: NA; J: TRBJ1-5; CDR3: CASSEDSRGWEHF; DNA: TGTGCCAGCAGTGAGGACAGCCGCGGGTGGGAACATTTT
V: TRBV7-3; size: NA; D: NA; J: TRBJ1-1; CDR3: CASSLTPDSEAFF; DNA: TGTGCCAGCAGCTTAACCCCAGACAGTGAAGCTTTCTTT
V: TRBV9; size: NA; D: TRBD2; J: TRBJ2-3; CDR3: CASSVGRAGADTQYF; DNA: TGTGCCAGCAGCGTTGGGAGGGCTGGGGCAGATACGCAGTATTTT
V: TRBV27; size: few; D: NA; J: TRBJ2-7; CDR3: CASSSGRGSRTYEQYF; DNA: TGTGCCAGCAGTTCTGGACGGGGGTCGCGGACCTACGAGCAGTACTTC
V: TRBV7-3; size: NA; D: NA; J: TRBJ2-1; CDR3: CASSPDLYNEQFF; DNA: TGTGCCAGCAGCCCTGACTTGTACAATGAGCAGTTCTTC
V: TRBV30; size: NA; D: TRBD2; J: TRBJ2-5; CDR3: CAWSVHRARGEGTQYF; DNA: TGTGCCTGGAGTGTCCATCGGGCTCGAGGGGAGGGGACCCAGTACTTC
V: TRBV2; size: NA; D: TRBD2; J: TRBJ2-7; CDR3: CASSVLAGVTYEQYF; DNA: TGTGCCAGCAGCGTACTAGCGGGAGTTACCTACGAGCAGTACTTC
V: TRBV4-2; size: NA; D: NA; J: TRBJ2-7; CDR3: CASSQEWPSESYEQYF; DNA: TGTGCCAGCAGCCAAGAGTGGCCTAGCGAAAGCTACGAGCAGTACTTC
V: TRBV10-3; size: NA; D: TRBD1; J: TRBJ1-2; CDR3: CAIRADRGRQYGYTF; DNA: TGTGCCATCAGGGCCGACAGGGGGCGACAGTATGGCTACACCTTC
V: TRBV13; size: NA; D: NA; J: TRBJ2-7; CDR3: CASSSGHGRYEQYF; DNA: TGTGCCAGCAGCTCCGGACACGGCCGCTACGAGCAGTACTTC
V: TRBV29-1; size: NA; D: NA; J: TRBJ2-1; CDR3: CSAQRGNEQFF; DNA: TGCAGCGCCCAACGGGGGAATGAGCAGTTCTTC
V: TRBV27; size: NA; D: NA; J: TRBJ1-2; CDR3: CASSVTWDYGYTF; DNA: TGTGCCAGCAGTGTCACATGGGACTATGGCTACACCTTC
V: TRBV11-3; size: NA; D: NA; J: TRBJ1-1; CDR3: CASSWQRDTEAFF; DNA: TGTGCCAGCAGCTGGCAGAGGGACACTGAAGCTTTCTTT
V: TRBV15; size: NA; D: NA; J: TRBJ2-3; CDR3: CATSFGHQISTDTQYF; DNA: TGTGCCACCAGCTTTGGACACCAAATTAGCACAGATACGCAGTATTTT
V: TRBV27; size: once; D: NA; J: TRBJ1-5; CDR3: CASSQSRNQPQHF; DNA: TGTGCCAGCAGTCAAAGCAGGAATCAGCCCCAGCATTTT
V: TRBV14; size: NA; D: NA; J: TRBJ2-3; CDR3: CASSQKTARVQYF; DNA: TGTGCCAGCAGCCAAAAGACAGCAAGGGTGCAGTATTTT
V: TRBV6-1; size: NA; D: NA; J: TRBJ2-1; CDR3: CASSESSGPYNEQFF; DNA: TGTGCCAGCAGTGAATCGAGCGGGCCCTACAATGAGCAGTTCTTC
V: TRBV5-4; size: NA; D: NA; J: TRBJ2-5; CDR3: CAAAGGFRETQYF; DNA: TGTGCTGCAGCTGGGGGGTTTCGGGAGACCCAGTACTTC
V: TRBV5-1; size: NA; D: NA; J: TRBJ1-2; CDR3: CASSVGLVRLDGYTF; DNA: TGCGCCAGCAGCGTAGGGTTAGTACGTCTCGATGGCTACACCTTC
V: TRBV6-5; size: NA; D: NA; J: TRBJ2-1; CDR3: CASSYSGNEQFF; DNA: TGTGCCAGCAGTTACTCAGGAAATGAGCAGTTCTTC
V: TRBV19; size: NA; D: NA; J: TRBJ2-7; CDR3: CASSSYSGTGMEQYF; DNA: TGTGCCAGTAGTTCCTACTCCGGGACTGGCATGGAGCAGTACTTC
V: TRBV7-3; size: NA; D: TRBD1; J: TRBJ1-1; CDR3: CASSPGTGMDTEAFF; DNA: TGTGCCAGCAGCCCCGGGACAGGGATGGACACTGAAGCTTTCTTT
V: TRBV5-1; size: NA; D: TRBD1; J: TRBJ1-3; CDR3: CASSWTGTDRNTIYF; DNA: TGCGCCAGCAGCTGGACCGGGACAGACAGAAACACCATATATTTT
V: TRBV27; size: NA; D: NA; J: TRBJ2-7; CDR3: CASSPQRGTGVEQYF; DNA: TGTGCCAGCAGTCCACAGAGGGGGACCGGGGTCGAGCAGTACTTC
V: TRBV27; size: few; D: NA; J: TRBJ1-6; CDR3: CASRVTDNSPLHF; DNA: TGTGCCAGCAGAGTAACAGATAATTCACCCCTCCACTTT
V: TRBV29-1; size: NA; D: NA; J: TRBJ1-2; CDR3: CSVEKGATMGYTF; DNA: TGCAGCGTTGAGAAGGGTGCAACTATGGGCTACACCTTC
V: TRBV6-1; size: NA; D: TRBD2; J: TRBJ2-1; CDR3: CASDRPGLALHEQFF; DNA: TGTGCCAGCGATAGGCCGGGACTAGCTTTACATGAGCAGTTCTTC
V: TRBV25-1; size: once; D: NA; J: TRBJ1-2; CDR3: CASSEEAGTYGYTF; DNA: TGTGCCAGCAGTGAAGAGGCAGGGACCTATGGCTACACCTTC
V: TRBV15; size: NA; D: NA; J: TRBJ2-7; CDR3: CATSRVGYEQYF; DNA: TGTGCCACCAGCAGAGTTGGCTACGAGCAGTACTTC
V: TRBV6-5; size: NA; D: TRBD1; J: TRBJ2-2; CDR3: CASSPGTANTGELFF; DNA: TGTGCCAGCAGTCCCGGGACAGCTAACACCGGGGAGCTGTTTTTT
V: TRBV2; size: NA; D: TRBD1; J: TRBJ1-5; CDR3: CASMGQLNQPQHF; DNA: TGTGCCAGCATGGGACAGCTCAATCAGCCCCAGCATTTT
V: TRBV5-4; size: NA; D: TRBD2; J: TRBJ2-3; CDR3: CASSVSGRGTDTQYF; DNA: TGTGCCAGCAGCGTTAGCGGGAGGGGCACAGATACGCAGTATTTT
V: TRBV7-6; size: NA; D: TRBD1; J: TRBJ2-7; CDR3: CASSLTGQSDEQYF; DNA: TGTGCCAGCAGCTTAACGGGACAGAGCGACGAGCAGTACTTC
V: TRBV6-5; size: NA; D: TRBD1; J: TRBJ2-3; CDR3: CASSKTGNADTQYF; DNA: TGTGCCAGCAGCAAGACAGGGAACGCAGATACGCAGTATTTT
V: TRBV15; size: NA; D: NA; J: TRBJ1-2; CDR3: CATSRDGISLNYGYTF; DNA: TGTGCCACCAGCAGAGATGGGATCTCCCTTAACTATGGCTACACCTTC
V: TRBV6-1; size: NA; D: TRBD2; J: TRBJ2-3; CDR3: CASRLAGTDTQYF; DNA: TGTGCCAGCAGACTAGCGGGCACAGATACGCAGTATTTT
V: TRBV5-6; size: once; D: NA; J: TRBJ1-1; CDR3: CASSLARVGAAFF; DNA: TGTGCCAGCAGCTTGGCCCGGGTGGGGGCAGCTTTCTTT
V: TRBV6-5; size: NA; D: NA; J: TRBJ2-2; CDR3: CASSHRTANTGELFF; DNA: TGTGCCAGCAGTCACAGGACAGCGAACACCGGGGAGCTGTTTTTT
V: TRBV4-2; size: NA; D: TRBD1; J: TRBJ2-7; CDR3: CASSQGGTGIGEQYF; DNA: TGTGCCAGCAGCCAAGGGGGGACAGGGATAGGCGAGCAGTACTTC